Shown below are 10 T cell receptor beta chains from a single sample sequenced in a study of T cell repertoires in cytomegalovirus infection. Their target antigens are unknown. Using its own MiXCR run on the reads, TCRdb lists one record per CDR3 protein. The table lists just under 500,000 distinct CDR3 sequences, 25% to 35% of them singletons. This specimen consisted of cultured PBMCs, obtained from culture after CMV antigen stimulation. Receptor source: a human donor in good health (CMV status not recorded). Some clones in this sample may be carry-over from other donors' samples.

The gene calls are TRBV4-1 and TRBJ2-7; no definite D call. This CDR3 contains 13 residues. Deletions cut 0 bases from V and 3 bases from J, with 6 bases between. Germline V gives CDR1 MGHRA, CDR2 YSYEKL. Here the CDR3 reads CASSQEGIYEQYF. CDR3 sequence (DNA): TGCGCCAGCAGCCAAGAGGGGATCTACGAGCAGTACTTC.

This clonotype came up a few times. CDR3 in DNA: TGTGCCAGCAGCGAGCTCGTCGGGGTGGGCGCCAATGAGCAGTTCTTC. Translated: CASSELVGVGANEQFF. The rearrangement links TRBV6-4 to TRBJ2-1, with TRBD2 as a possible D gene (5 bases). The V end was cut by 6 bases, the J end by 6 bases, with 21 bases between. CDR1 and CDR2 (germline): MRHNA, SNTAGT. The CDR3 has 16 amino acids.

The genes are TRBV7-6 and TRBJ2-7, with D unclear. Looked up from germline, CDR1 is SGHVS and CDR2 is FNYEAQ. The CDR3 is made up of 14 amino acids. The V gene lost 5 bases and the J gene lost 5 bases, with 16 bases spanning the gap. The CDR3 spells CASSPWTGPDEQYF. For the CDR3, the DNA is TGTGCCAGCAGCCCATGGACCGGCCCTGACGAGCAGTACTTC.

The V call is TRBV20-1, the J call TRBJ1-5; 8 bases map to TRBD1. This CDR3 is built from 15 residues. Germline V gene data show CDR1 as DFQATT and CDR2 as SNEGSKA (reference sequence). Unmatched junction bases numbered 12, after V lost 6 bases and J lost 5 bases. This chain's CDR3 is CSATPTGTGDQPQHF. The CDR3, as DNA: TGCAGTGCCACTCCCACCGGGACAGGAGATCAGCCCCAGCATTTT.

This clonotype came up many times. The genes are TRBV7-2 and TRBJ1-4, with D possibly being TRBD1 (5 bases). Germline V lookup: CDR1 SGHTA, CDR2 FQGNSA. The CDR3 covers 15 residues. Trimming removed 1 base at V and 4 bases at J, with 10 bases between. CDR3 DNA: TGTGCCAGCAGCTTAGGGGGCGCGGGTAATGAAAAACTGTTTTTT. Amino acids: CASSLGGAGNEKLFF.

This clonotype showed up just a few times. CDR3 residues: CAISKGQLYEQYV. CDR3 bases: TGTGCCATCAGTAAGGGACAACTCTACGAGCAGTACGTC. The V and J genes are TRBV10-3 and TRBJ2-7; weak D call: TRBD1 (6 bases). V was shortened by 5 bases and J by 3 bases, with 11 bases between the two germline ends. Germline values: CDR1 ENHRY, CDR2 SYGVKD. The CDR3 loop spans 13 amino acids.

The genes are TRBV29-1 and TRBJ2-7; either TRBD1 or TRBD2 may supply D (6 bases each). V was trimmed by 2 bases and J by 5 bases, leaving 13 bases between them. The CDR3 is made up of 13 amino acids. CDR1 and CDR2 (germline): SQVTM, ANQGSEA. CDR3 DNA sequence: TGCAGCGTTGAACGATCCGGGGGCAACGAGCAGTACTTC. This encodes CSVERSGGNEQYF.

The rearrangement links TRBV4-1 to TRBJ2-7, with D maybe TRBD1 (5 bases). CDR3 length equals 16 residues. Trimming took off 0 bases at V and 2 bases at J, with 14 bases between the two ends. The V gene's germline CDR1 is MGHRA and CDR2 YSYEKL. CDR3 DNA: TGCGCCAGCAGCCAAGAAGGGGCTTTCCCAGCCTACGAGCAGTACTTC. Protein: CASSQEGAFPAYEQYF.

The chain joins TRBV28 to TRBJ2-2; 9 bases are a match to TRBD2. The ends lost 3 bases at V and 4 bases at J; junction bases unmatched: 6. Germline V gives CDR1 MDHEN, CDR2 SYDVKM. The CDR3 is made up of 16 amino acids. This CDR3 reads CASSFLAGKPTGELFF. CDR3 DNA sequence: TGTGCCAGCAGTTTCCTAGCGGGGAAGCCCACCGGGGAGCTGTTTTTT.

V is TRBV15 and J is TRBJ2-7; D is ambiguous. The germline V and J ends were trimmed by 0 bases and 7 bases, with 10 bases remaining between them. Germline CDR1 reads LNHNV; CDR2 reads YYDKDF (reference sequence). The CDR3 runs to 13 residues. This CDR3 is CATSRDRSTEQYF. The CDR3 DNA reads as TGTGCCACCAGCAGAGATCGGAGTACGGAGCAGTACTTC.